The entry that follows covers one TCR beta chain sequence. Its antigen is unidentified. The entry originates in a study of cytomegalovirus exposure and HLA in healthy donors. Study observations and caveats: Productive status was seen about 90% or about 30% of the time for most TCR beta V segments in an earlier analysis. Most CMV-associated TCR beta chains were later found to appear HLA-restricted. CMV antigen specificity of a few CMV-associated chains was confirmed in vitro.

The PCR made use of 60 Vbeta and 13 Jbeta primers. Per the original data handling: About 83 million unique TCR beta chains, 10 million to 14 million shared, were counted in a later analysis. This table comes from immunoSEQ multiplex PCR, and its TCRdb copy is limited to in-frame clones, with some not included. V, J and clone size were drawn from that table, and D and trimming were deduced from the DNA. The sample shows about 32,000 clones, and about 5% sits with its ten largest clones. The V gene's germline CDR1 is SGHRS and CDR2 YFSETQ. The CDR3 runs 13 residues. The V gene end was trimmed by 3 bases and the J gene end by 10 bases; junction bases not matched to a gene: 7.

The TCR sequence derives from a female donor in good health and CMV-seronegative. The chain links TRBV5-1 to TRBJ1-1, with 9 bases aligning to TRBD1. The sample comprised PBMCs. The CDR3 here is CASSSGQGRGAFF. In nucleotides, the CDR3 is TGCGCCAGCAGCTCCGGACAGGGGCGAGGAGCTTTCTTT.